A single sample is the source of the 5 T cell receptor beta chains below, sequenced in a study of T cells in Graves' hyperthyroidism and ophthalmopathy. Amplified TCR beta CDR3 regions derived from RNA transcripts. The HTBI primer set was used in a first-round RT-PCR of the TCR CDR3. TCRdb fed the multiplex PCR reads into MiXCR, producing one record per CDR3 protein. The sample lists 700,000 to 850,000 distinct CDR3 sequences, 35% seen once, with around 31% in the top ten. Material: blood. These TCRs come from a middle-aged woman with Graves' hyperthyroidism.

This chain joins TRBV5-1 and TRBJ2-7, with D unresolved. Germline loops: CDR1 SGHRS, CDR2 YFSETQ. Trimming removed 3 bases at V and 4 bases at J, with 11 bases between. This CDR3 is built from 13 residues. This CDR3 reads CASSWSTSYEQYF. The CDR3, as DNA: TGCGCCAGCAGCTGGTCTACTTCTTACGAGCAGTACTTC.

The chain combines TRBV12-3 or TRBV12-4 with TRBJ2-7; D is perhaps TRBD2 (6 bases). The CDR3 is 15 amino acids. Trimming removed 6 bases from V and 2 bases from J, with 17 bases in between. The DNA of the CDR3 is TGTGCCAGCAGCCTCTCCGGGACTGTGGCCTACGAGCAGTACTTC. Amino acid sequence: CASSLSGTVAYEQYF.

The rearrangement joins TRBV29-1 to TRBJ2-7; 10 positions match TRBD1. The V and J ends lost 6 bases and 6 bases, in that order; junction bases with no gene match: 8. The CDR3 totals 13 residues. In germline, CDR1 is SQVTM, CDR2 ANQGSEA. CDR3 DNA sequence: TGCAGCGTAGAGGGGACAGGGGTTAGCGAGCAGTACTTC. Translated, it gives CSVEGTGVSEQYF.

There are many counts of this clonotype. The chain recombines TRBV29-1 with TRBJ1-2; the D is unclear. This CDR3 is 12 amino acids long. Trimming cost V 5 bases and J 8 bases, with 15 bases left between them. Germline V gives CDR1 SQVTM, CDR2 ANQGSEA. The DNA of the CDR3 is TGCAGCGTTAGCCGGGAAAATGGAGGCTACACCTTC. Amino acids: CSVSRENGGYTF.

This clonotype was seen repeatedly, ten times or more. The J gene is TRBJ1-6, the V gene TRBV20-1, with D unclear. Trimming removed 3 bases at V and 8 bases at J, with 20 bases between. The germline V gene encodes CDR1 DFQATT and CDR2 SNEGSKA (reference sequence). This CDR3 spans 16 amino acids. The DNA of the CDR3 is TGCAGTGCTAGTCCCTCTGGGCCGGGCGCGGATTCACCCCTCCACTTT. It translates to CSASPSGPGADSPLHF.